The entry below describes one T cell receptor beta chain. This clone's antigen is unknown. Base qualities are not at hand, and no much larger clone is one base apart. This entry is derived from a study of T cells in Graves' hyperthyroidism and ophthalmopathy (dated by TCRdb to between 2017 and 2020). Study-wide context: Peripheral blood samples were taken at initial diagnosis, before any treatment was given. After blood sampling, hyperthyroidism patients were treated with methimazole at a starting dose of 30 mg daily, and ophthalmopathy patients were treated with high-dose intravenous methylprednisolone. In addition, the study compared T-cell repertoires in thyroid tissue and in blood from roughly six Graves' hyperthyroidism patients. The approximately 100 discovery patients were randomly split 7:3 into training and test sets. Prospective prediction of ophthalmopathy was tested in an independent validation cohort consisting of roughly 19 hyperthyroidism patients and approximately 16 patients who later progressed to ophthalmopathy. The paper reports TCR Vbeta CDR3 sequencing of approximately 140 peripheral blood samples: approximately 41 ophthalmopathy, under 80 hyperthyroidism and 17 progressor patients. TCR V-J signatures able to tell the groups apart were searched for in a discovery cohort of 90 to 100 patients, of whom more than 40 had Graves' ophthalmopathy and 57 had stable Graves' hyperthyroidism. The research as a whole found: A 13 V-J signature model separated ophthalmopathy from stable hyperthyroidism, with about 90% sensitivity and 81.08% specificity in cross-validation and 80%/75% in testing. Most expanded thyroid clonotypes (frequency above 0.001) were also detected in blood, suggesting blood repertoires may reflect thyroid immune responses. No statistical method was used to fix the sample size in advance, and group allocation was not hidden from the investigators. In validation, the model predicted progression to ophthalmopathy with roughly 66% sensitivity and about 72% specificity, a median of 6.5 months before onset.

Between the V and J ends, shortened by 5 bases and 5 bases respectively, the junction contains 21 bases. Looking up the germline V gene yields CDR1 MNHNS and CDR2 SASEGT. Counted from cysteine to phenylalanine, this CDR3 has 16 amino acids. Here the CDR3 DNA is all that survives: 48 bases in frame from base 1. Graves' hyperthyroidism was defined as stable when no progression to ophthalmopathy occurred over 18 months of follow-up. The hyperthyroidism patients were between 18 and 65 years old and newly diagnosed, with a disease duration of less than 2 months. Any patient with an uncontrolled infection, another autoimmune disease, pregnancy or lactation was excluded. Diagnoses relied on clinical symptoms, serum thyroxine and TRAb, thyroid ultrasound and orbital computed tomography. PBMCs were separated from under 12 ml of fresh peripheral blood using Ficoll-Paque density gradient centrifugation. Total RNA was extracted using Trizol reagent, and RNA quality was assessed on an Agilent 2100 Bioanalyzer.

TCR beta CDR3 regions were amplified from RNA transcripts. The first round of RT-PCR for the TCR CDR3 was performed with the HTBI primer set and the Qiagen OneStep RT-PCR kit. Libraries were constructed in a second round of multiplex PCR, after which size selection and purification were performed. Libraries were sequenced paired-end with 100 bp reads on an Illumina HiSeq2000. As for the original processing: SOAPnuke was used to process the raw data, throwing out any read that contained adapters or uncalled bases, had a mean Phred below 15, or lacked an exact constant-primer or identifier match. High-quality paired reads were merged using COPE v1.2.5, and each unique nucleotide sequence was defined as a clonotype. MiTCR v1.1 was used to align the clonotypes against IMGT TRBV, TRBD and TRBJ reference segments. The analysis included only V-J combinations with a frequency above 0.0001, which together covered roughly 99% of the repertoires. The TCS score was defined as F50 (clonal expansion) divided by E x V (chaos), with BLOSUM62-based TCRdist calculated between CDR3 peptides within each V-J. Welch's t-statistics and random forest reduced 450 to 600 V-J features to 10 to 15, which were used in a naive Bayes classifier (R e1071). TCRdb reprocessing: public reads trimmed at Q25 with fastp, clones called with MiXCR, in-frame beta chains kept. Here each entry gathers all rows of one CDR3 protein and keeps the most common genes and DNA. In this record, the V and J calls reflect TCRdb's handling and not the investigators' own analysis. The sample table records around 620,000 distinct CDR3 sequences; around 15% of these occur just once. Around 3.9% of the sample is in the top ten clones.

Sequenced material: blood. The clonotype was recovered from a young woman with Graves' hyperthyroidism. The sequence links TRBV6-1 to TRBJ1-2; 5 matching bases give a weak D call of TRBD1. The DNA is as follows: TGTGCCAGCAGTACTAATACTCAAGGGGACCGATATGGCTACACCTTC. Its protein is CASSTNTQGDRYGYTF.